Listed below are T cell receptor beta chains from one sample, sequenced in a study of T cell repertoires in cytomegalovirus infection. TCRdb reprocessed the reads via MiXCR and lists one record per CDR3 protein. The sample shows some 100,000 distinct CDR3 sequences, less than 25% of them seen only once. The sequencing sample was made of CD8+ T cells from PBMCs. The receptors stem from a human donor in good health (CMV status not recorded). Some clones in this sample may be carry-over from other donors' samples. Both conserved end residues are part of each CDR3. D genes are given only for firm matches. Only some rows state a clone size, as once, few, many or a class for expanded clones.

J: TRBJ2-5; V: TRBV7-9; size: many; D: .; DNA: TGTGCCAGCAGCCTTAGGGGTGGGGGCTCGGCGACCCAGTACTTC; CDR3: CASSLRGGGSATQYF
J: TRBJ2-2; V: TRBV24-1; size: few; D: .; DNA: TGTGCCACCAGTGCCAATGACAGAGTATCCCCGGGGGAGCTGTTTTTT; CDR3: CATSANDRVSPGELFF
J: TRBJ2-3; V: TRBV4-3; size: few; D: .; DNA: TGCGCCAGCAGCCAGGACCGATCGGGGGTTACGCAGTATTTT; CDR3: CASSQDRSGVTQYF
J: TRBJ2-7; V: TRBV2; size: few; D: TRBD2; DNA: TGTGCCAGCAGTGTCACTAGCGGGATCCCGTACTTC; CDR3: CASSVTSGIPYF
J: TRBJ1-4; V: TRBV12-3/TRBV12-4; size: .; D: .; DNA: TGTGCCAGCAGTTTAGGCTCTGTTGGGCCTGAAAAACTGTTTTTT; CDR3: CASSLGSVGPEKLFF
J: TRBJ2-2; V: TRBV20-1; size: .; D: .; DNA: TGCAGTGCTAGGAGGCAGAACCCGCCGAACACCGGGGAGCTGTTTTTT; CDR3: CSARRQNPPNTGELFF
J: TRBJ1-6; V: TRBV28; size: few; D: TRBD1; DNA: TGTGCCAGCAGTGTCCAGGGGGTCTCACCCCTCCACTTT; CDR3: CASSVQGVSPLHF
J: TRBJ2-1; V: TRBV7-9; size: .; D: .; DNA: TGTGCCAGCAGCTTAGACAACGACAATGAGCAGTTCTTC; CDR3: CASSLDNDNEQFF
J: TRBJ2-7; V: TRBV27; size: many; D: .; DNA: TGTGCCAGCAGTTTATTGGCAGGGGATATCTACGAGCAGTACTTC; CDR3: CASSLLAGDIYEQYF
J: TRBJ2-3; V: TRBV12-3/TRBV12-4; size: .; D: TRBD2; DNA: TGTGCCGTCACGCACAGTCTCCGGGACTACACAGATACGCAGTATTTT; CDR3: CAVTHSLRDYTDTQYF
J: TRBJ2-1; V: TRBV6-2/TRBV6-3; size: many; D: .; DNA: TGTGCCAGCAGTTACAACTCCAACTACAATGAGCAGTTCTTC; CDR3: CASSYNSNYNEQFF
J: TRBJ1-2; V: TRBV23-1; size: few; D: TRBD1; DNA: TGCGCCAGCACCCGGGACAGGGAGGACTATGGCTACACCTTC; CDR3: CASTRDREDYGYTF
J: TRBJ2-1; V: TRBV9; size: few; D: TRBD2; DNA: TGTGCCAGCAGCCCGCGGGGGGGCCTAGGGAATGAGCAGTTCTTC; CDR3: CASSPRGGLGNEQFF
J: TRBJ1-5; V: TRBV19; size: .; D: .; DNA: TGTGCCAGTAGTAAAGACCTTGGGGGGGCGTTGATAGTCAATCAGCCCCAGCATTTT; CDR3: CASSKDLGGALIVNQPQHF
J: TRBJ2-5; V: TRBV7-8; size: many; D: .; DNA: TGTGCCAGCTCCAGGGCAGGGAGAGAGACCCAGTACTTC; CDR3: CASSRAGRETQYF
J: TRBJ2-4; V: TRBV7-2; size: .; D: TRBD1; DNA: TGTGCCAGCAGCCGACAGGGGTTAGCCAAAAACATTCAGTACTTC; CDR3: CASSRQGLAKNIQYF
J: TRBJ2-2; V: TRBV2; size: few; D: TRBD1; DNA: TGTGCCAGCAGGGCCGGGACAGGGAACACCGGGGAGCTGTTTTTT; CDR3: CASRAGTGNTGELFF
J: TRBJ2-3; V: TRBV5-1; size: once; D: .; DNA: TGCGCCAGCAGCTTCCTCCCACAGGGAGTGGTGACAGATACGCAGTATTTT; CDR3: CASSFLPQGVVTDTQYF
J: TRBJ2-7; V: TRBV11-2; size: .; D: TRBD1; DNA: TGTGCCAGCAGCTTGGATACGACAGGGGGCGGGAGACAGTACTTC; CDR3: CASSLDTTGGGRQYF
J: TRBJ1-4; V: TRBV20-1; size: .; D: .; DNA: TGCAGTGCAAACCACCCGACGGATTCTAATGAAAAACTGTTTTTT; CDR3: CSANHPTDSNEKLFF
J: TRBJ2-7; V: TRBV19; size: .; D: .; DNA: TGTGCCAGTAGTCCCGGAGGCTGGGGCGAGCAGTACTTC; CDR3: CASSPGGWGEQYF
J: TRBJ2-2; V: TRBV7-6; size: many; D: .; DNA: TGTGCCAGCAGCTTACAGGGGGGATCCGGGGAGCTGTTTTTT; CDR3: CASSLQGGSGELFF
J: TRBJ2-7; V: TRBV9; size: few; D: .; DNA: TGTGCCAGCAGCGTAGCTCAGGGAGACTACGAGCAGTACTTC; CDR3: CASSVAQGDYEQYF
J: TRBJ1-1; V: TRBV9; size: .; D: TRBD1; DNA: TGTGCCAGCAGCGGAGGCAGGGGGCACACTGAAGCTTTCTTT; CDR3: CASSGGRGHTEAFF
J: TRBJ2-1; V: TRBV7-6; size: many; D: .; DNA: TGTGCCAGCAGCCCCGCTAACAATGAGCAGTTCTTC; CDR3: CASSPANNEQFF
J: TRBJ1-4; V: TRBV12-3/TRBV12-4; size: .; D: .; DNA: TGTGCCAGCAGTCCTTGGGAGGGAGGTACTAATGAAAAACTGTTTTTT; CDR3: CASSPWEGGTNEKLFF
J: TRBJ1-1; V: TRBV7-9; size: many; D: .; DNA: TGTGCCATCAACTCGGGGGACTTGAGAGGAAACACTGAAGCTTTCTTT; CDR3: CAINSGDLRGNTEAFF